This entry describes one T cell receptor beta chain. These data belong to a study of shared clonotypes between healthy human individuals. J was trimmed by 6 bases and V by 6 bases; bases with no gene match: 3. Germline CDR1 and CDR2: MDHEN and SYDVKM. The CDR3 is made up of 12 amino acids. The test was conducted at deep level. The table came from immunoSEQ multiplex PCR; TCRdb's copy has only in-frame clones and leaves some out. The data hold some 2.4 million clones, with under 95% observed a single time. The genes are TRBV28 and TRBJ2-7, with TRBD1 identical over 9 bases. Input material: naive CD4+ T cells from PBMCs. Subset reported: CD45RA+ positively selected. The source is a man aged 18 to 30 in good health. Some clones in this sample may be carry-over from other donors' samples. The CDR3 protein is CASRGQGVEQYF. In nucleotides, the CDR3 is TGTGCCAGCAGGGGACAGGGTGTCGAGCAGTACTTC.